This T cell receptor (beta chain) was profiled in a study of T cells in Graves' hyperthyroidism and ophthalmopathy (dated by TCRdb to the late 2010s). Notes on the research overall: Peripheral blood samples were taken at the time of initial diagnosis, prior to any treatment. TCR V-J signatures able to tell the groups apart were searched for in a discovery cohort of 90 to 100 patients, of whom over 40 had Graves' ophthalmopathy and roughly 57 had stable Graves' hyperthyroidism. Prospective prediction of ophthalmopathy was tested in an independent validation cohort of 18 to 20 hyperthyroidism patients and 17 patients who later progressed to ophthalmopathy. For training and testing, the approximately 97 patients in the discovery cohort were randomly divided in a 7:3 ratio. Thyroid tissue and blood T-cell repertoires from about six Graves' hyperthyroidism patients were also compared in the study. After blood sampling, hyperthyroidism patients were treated with methimazole at a starting dose of 30 mg daily, and ophthalmopathy patients were treated with high-dose intravenous methylprednisolone. According to the paper, TCR Vbeta CDR3 sequencing was carried out on over 130 peripheral blood samples, which came from under 50 ophthalmopathy, 80 or so hyperthyroidism and some 17 progressor patients. General conclusions and limits of the study: During validation, the model predicted progression to ophthalmopathy a median of around 6 months ahead of onset, with approximately 70% sensitivity and less than 85% specificity. No statistical method was used to fix the sample size in advance, and group allocation was not hidden from the investigators. Most expanded thyroid clonotypes (frequency above 0.001) were also detected in blood, a finding suggesting that blood repertoires may reflect thyroid immune responses. In cross-validation, a model built on a 13 V-J signature told ophthalmopathy apart from stable hyperthyroidism with roughly 87% sensitivity and about 81% specificity, and in testing the same model reached 80%/75%.

In its sample, this clonotype was seen many times. It lacks a known antigen. The input lacks base qualities; no much larger clone sits a single base away. The TCR beta CDR3 regions were amplified from the RNA transcripts. A first-round RT-PCR of the TCR CDR3 used the HTBI primer set with the Qiagen OneStep RT-PCR kit. The libraries were constructed in a second round of multiplex PCR and then size-selected and purified. Sequencing of the libraries was done on an Illumina HiSeq2000 using paired-end 100 bp reads. On the study's bioinformatics: SOAPnuke was used to process the raw data, removing reads that contained adapters or uncalled bases, had a mean Phred below 15, or lacked an exact match to the constant primer or identifier. High-quality paired reads were merged with COPE v1.2.5, and unique nucleotide sequences were defined as clonotypes. MiTCR v1.1 was used to align clonotypes to the IMGT TRBV, TRBD and TRBJ reference segments. Analysis was restricted to V-J combinations with a frequency above 0.0001, which covered 99.2% of repertoires. The TCS score was defined as the ratio of F50 (clonal expansion) to E x V (chaos), calculated using BLOSUM62-based TCRdist between CDR3 peptides within each V-J. Welch's t-statistics and random forest reduced roughly 530 V-J features to fewer than 15, which were used in a naive Bayes classifier (R e1071). TCRdb reran the public reads through fastp at Q25 and MiXCR, keeping productive beta chains. Merged by CDR3 protein, the rows form single entries marked with the most common genes and DNA. None of the V and J calls come from the authors' own analysis; TCRdb made them. The table for this sample lists hundreds of thousands of distinct CDR3 sequences; around a sixth of them were counted only once. The ten largest clones take up around 15% of the sample.

Hyperthyroidism patients were newly diagnosed, with disease duration under 2 months, and aged 18 to 65 years. The study excluded patients with uncontrolled infections, other autoimmune diseases, pregnancy or lactation. Diagnoses were based on clinical symptoms, serum thyroxine and TRAb, thyroid ultrasound and orbital computed tomography. Blood from progressor patients was drawn when they were first diagnosed with hyperthyroidism, before any ophthalmopathy symptoms appeared. PBMCs were isolated from 7.5 to 10 ml of fresh peripheral blood by Ficoll-Paque density gradient centrifugation. Progressor patients were initially diagnosed with Graves' hyperthyroidism and developed ophthalmopathy during follow-up. Total RNA was extracted using Trizol reagent, and RNA quality was assessed on an Agilent 2100 Bioanalyzer. Sample: blood. This receptor was identified in a woman aged 45-65 years with Graves' hyperthyroidism that later progressed to Graves' ophthalmopathy.

CDR3 loop: CASQPGTGRGETQYF. The DNA is TGTGCCAGCCAGCCCGGGACAGGGCGTGGGGAGACCCAGTACTTC. The chain links TRBV27 with TRBJ2-5; 9 central nucleotides agree with TRBD1. V and J are trimmed by 8 bases and 5 bases, and the gene matches miss 12 bases of the junction. The cysteine opens and the phenylalanine closes a CDR3 of 15 amino acids. This entry keeps only the CDR3 DNA: 45 bases, framed from base 1. As encoded in the germline V gene (reference sequence), CDR1 is MNHEY while CDR2 is SMNVEV.